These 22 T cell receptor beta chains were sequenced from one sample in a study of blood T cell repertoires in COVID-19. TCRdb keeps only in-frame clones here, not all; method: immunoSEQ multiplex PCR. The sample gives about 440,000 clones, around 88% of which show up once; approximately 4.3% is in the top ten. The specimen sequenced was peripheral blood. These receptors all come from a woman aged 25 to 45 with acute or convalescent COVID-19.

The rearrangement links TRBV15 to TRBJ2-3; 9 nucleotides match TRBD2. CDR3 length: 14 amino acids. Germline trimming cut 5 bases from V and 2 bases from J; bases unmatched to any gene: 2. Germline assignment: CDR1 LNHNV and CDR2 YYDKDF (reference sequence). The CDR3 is CATSQRGVTDTQYF. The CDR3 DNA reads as TGTGCCACCAGCCAGCGGGGGGTCACAGATACGCAGTATTTT.

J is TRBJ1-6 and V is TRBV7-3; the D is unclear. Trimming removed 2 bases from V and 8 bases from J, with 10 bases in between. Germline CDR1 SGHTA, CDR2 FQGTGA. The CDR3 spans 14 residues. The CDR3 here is CASSLRGRDSPLHF. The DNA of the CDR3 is TGTGCCAGCAGCTTACGAGGGAGGGATTCACCCCTCCACTTT.

CDR3 in amino acids: CASSQGLAGGSSYNEQFF. The CDR3 DNA reads as TGTGCCAGCAGCCAGGGACTAGCGGGGGGCTCCAGCTACAATGAGCAGTTCTTC. The rearrangement links TRBV3-1 (or the pseudogene TRBV3-2) to TRBJ2-1, with 15 bases fitting TRBD2. The V gene's germline CDR1 is LGHDT and CDR2 YNNKEL (reference sequence). V trimming: 3 bases; J trimming: 3 bases; junction bases outside the gene matches: 6. This CDR3 is 18 amino acids long.

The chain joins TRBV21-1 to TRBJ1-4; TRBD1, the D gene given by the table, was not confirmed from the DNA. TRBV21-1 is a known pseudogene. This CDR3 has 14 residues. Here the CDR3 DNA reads TGTGCCAGCAGCAAGGGACAGAGGAATGAAAAACTGTTTTTT. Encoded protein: CASSKGQRNEKLFF.

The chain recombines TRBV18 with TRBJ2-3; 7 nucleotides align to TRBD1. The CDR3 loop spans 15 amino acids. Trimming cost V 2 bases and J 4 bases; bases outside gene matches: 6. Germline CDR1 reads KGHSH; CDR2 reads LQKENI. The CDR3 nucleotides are TGTGCCAGCTCACCAACCCGACAGGGAGCAGATACGCAGTATTTT. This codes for CASSPTRQGADTQYF.

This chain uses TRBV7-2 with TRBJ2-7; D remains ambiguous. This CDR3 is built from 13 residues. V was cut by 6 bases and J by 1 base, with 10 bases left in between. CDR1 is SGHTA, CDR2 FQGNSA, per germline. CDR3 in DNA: TGTGCCAGCAGGCCTGACGGGTCCTACGAGCAGTACTTC. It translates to CASRPDGSYEQYF. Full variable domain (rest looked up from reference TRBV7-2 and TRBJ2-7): GAGVSQSPSNKVTEKGKDVELRCDPISGHTALYWYRQSLGQGLEFLIYFQGNSAPDKSGLPSDRFSAERTGGSVSTLTIQRTQQEDSAVYLCASRPDGSYEQYFGPGTRLTVT.

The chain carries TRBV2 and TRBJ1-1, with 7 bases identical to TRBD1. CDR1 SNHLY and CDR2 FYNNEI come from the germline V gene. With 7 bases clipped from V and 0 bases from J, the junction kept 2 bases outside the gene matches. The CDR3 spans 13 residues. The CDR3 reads CASTTGLNTEAFF. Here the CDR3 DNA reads TGTGCCAGCACGACAGGGTTGAACACTGAAGCTTTCTTT.

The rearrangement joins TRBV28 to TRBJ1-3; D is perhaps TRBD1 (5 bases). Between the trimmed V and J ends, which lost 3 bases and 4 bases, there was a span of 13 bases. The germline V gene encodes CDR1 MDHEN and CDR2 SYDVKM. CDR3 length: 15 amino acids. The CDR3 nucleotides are TGTGCCAGCAGTTTCGACAGATACCCCGGAAACACCATATATTTT. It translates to CASSFDRYPGNTIYF.

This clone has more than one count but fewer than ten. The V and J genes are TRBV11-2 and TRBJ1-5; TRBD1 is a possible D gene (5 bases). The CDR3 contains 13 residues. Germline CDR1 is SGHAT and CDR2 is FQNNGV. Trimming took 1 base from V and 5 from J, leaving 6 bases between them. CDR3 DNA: TGTGCCAGCAGCTTAGCGGGGGATCAGCCCCAGCATTTT. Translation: CASSLAGDQPQHF. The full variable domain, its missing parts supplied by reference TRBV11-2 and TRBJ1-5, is EAGVAQSPRYKIIEKRQSVAFWCNPISGHATLYWYQQILGQGPKLLIQFQNNGVVDDSQLPKDRFSAERLKGVDSTLKIQPAKLEDSAVYLCASSLAGDQPQHFGDGTRLSIL.

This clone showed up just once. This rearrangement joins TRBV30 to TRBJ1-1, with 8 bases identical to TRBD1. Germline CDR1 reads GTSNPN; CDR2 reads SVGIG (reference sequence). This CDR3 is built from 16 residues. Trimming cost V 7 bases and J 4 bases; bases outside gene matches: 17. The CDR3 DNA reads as TGTGCCTCCAGAAATCGTGCAGGGGGCCGGGGCACTGAAGCTTTCTTT. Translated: CASRNRAGGRGTEAFF.

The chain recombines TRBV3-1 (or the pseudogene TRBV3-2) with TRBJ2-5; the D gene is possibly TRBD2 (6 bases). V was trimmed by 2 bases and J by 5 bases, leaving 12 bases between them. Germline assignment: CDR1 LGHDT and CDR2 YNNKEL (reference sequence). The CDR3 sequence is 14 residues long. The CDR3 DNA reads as TGTGCCAGCAGCCAACCGAATGGGGGGGAGACCCAGTACTTC. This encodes CASSQPNGGETQYF.

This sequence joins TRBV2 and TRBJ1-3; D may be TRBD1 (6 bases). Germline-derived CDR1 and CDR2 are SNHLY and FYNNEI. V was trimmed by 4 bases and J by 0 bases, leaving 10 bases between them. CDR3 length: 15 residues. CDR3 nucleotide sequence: TGTGCCAGCAGTGGACAGGCCCTCTCTGGAAACACCATATATTTT. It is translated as CASSGQALSGNTIYF.

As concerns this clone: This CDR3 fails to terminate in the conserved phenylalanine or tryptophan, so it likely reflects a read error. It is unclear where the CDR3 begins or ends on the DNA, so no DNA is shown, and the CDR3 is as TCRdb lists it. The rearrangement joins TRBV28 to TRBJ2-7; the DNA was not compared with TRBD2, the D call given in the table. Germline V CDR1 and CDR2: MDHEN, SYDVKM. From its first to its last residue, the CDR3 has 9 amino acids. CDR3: CASSLALTL.

In DNA form, the CDR3 reads TGTGCCACCAGCTCAAACTTTAATCGGGATGCCTCTGGAAACACCATATATTTT. Amino acid sequence: CATSSNFNRDASGNTIYF. The rearrangement uses TRBV15 and TRBJ1-3; D is unclear. The CDR3 totals 18 residues. V lost 5 bases and J 0 bases, leaving 20 bases between the germline ends. Germline loops: CDR1 LNHNV, CDR2 YYDKDF (reference sequence).

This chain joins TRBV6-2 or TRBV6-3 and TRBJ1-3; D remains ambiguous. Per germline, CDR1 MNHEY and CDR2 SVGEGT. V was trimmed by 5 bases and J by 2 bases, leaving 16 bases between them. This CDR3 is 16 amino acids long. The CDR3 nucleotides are TGTGCCAGCAGTCTCCTCGCGACTGGCGCTGGAAACACCATATATTTT. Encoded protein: CASSLLATGAGNTIYF.

This CDR3 is CASSHRRGQPQHF. The CDR3, as DNA: TGCGCCAGCAGCCACCGCAGGGGTCAGCCCCAGCATTTT. V and J are TRBV4-1 and TRBJ1-5; D is possibly TRBD1 (6 bases). The CDR3 runs to 13 residues. In germline, CDR1 is MGHRA, CDR2 YSYEKL. V was shortened by 3 bases and J by 6 bases, with 9 bases between the two germline ends.

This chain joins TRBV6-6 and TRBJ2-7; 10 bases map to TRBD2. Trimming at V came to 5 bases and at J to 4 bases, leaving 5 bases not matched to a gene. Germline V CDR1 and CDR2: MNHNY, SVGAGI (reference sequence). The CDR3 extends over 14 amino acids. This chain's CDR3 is CASSRNSGGYEQYF. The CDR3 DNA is TGTGCCAGCAGTCGTAATAGCGGGGGGTACGAGCAGTACTTC.

The CDR3 protein is CASSVDRESSNYGYTF. In DNA form, the CDR3 reads TGTGCCAGCAGTGTTGACAGGGAAAGTTCTAACTATGGCTACACCTTC. The V call is TRBV2, the J call TRBJ1-2; 7 positions match TRBD1. V shed 4 bases and J 0 bases; nucleotides not matched to a gene: 8. Germline values: CDR1 SNHLY, CDR2 FYNNEI. The CDR3 sequence is 16 residues long.

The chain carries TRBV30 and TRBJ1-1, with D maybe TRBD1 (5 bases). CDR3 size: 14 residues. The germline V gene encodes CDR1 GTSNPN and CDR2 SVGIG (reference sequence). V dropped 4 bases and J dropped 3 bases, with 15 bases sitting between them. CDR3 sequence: CAWNVRQGHTEAFF. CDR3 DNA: TGTGCCTGGAACGTACGGCAGGGCCACACTGAAGCTTTCTTT.

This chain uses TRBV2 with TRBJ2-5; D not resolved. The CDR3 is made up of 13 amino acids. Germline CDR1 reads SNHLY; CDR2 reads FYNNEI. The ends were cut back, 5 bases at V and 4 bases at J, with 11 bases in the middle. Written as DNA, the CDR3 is TGTGCCAGCAGTAAAATTCGGTCAGAGACCCAGTACTTC. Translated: CASSKIRSETQYF.

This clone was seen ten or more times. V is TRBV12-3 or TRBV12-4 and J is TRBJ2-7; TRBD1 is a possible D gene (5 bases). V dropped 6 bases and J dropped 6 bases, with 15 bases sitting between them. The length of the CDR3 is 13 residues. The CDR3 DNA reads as TGTGCCAGCAGCCAAACACAGGAATCCGAGCAGTACTTC. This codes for CASSQTQESEQYF.

The CDR3 sequence: CARTGGGTDTQYF. The CDR3 nucleotides are TGTGCCAGGACGGGGGGCGGAACAGATACGCAGTATTTT. The V call is TRBV2, the J call TRBJ2-3, with D perhaps TRBD2 (7 bases). Trimming pared 9 bases from V and 3 bases from J, leaving 13 bases between. The CDR3 is made up of 13 amino acids. In germline, CDR1 is SNHLY, CDR2 FYNNEI.